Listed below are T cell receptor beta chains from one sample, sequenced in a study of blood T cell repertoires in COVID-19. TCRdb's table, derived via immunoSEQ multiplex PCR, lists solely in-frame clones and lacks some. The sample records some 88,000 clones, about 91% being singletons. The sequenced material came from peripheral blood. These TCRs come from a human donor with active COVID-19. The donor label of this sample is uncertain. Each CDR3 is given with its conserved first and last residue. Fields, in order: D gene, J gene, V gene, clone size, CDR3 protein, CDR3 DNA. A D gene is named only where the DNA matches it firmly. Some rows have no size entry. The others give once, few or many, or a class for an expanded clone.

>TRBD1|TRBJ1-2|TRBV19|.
CASRLGQELYGYTF
TGTGCCAGCCGTTTGGGACAGGAGCTGTATGGCTACACCTTC
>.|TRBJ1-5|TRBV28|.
CASSPRGNNQPQHF
TGTGCCAGCAGCCCAAGGGGAAACAATCAGCCCCAGCATTTT
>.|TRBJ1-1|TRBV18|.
CASSRQQGLNTEAFF
TGTGCCAGCTCACGACAACAGGGACTGAACACTGAAGCTTTCTTT
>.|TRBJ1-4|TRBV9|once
CASSPPEGDEKLFF
TGTGCCAGCAGCCCACCCGAGGGCGATGAAAAACTGTTTTTT
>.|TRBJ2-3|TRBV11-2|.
CASSLDGRGTDTQYF
TGTGCCAGCAGCTTAGACGGCAGGGGAACAGATACGCAGTATTTT
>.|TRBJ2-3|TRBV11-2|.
CASSLDRGTDTQYF
TGTGCCAGCAGCTTGGATCGAGGAACAGATACGCAGTATTTT
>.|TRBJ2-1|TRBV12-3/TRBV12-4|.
CASRLEGYNEQFF
TGTGCCAGCAGACTAGAGGGCTACAATGAGCAGTTCTTC
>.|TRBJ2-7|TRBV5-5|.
CASSLEGEVYYEQYF
TGTGCCAGCAGCTTGGAAGGCGAGGTCTACTACGAGCAGTACTTC
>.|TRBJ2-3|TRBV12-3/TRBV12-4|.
CASSFSSTDTQYF
TGTGCCAGCAGTTTCTCTAGCACAGATACGCAGTATTTT
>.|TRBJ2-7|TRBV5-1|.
CASAPLGALQEQYF
TGCGCCAGCGCCCCGCTGGGGGCGTTGCAGGAGCAGTACTTC
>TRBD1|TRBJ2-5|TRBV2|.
CASSEGYRGETQYF
TGTGCCAGCAGTGAAGGCTACAGGGGCGAGACCCAGTACTTC
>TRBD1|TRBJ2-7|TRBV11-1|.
CASSLQGGSYEQYF
TGTGCCAGCAGTTTACAGGGGGGATCCTACGAGCAGTACTTC
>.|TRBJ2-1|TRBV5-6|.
CASSSPAGLNEQFF
TGTGCCAGCAGCTCACCGGCAGGGTTAAATGAGCAGTTCTTC
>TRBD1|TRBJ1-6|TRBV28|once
CASRPRDRYSPLHF
TGTGCCAGCAGGCCCAGGGACAGATATTCACCCCTCCACTTT
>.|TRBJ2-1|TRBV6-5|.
CATSSGVEQFF
TGTGCCACCTCATCCGGGGTTGAGCAGTTCTTC
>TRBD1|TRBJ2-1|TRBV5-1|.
CASSLSAGGDEQFF
TGCGCCAGCAGCTTGAGCGCAGGGGGCGATGAGCAGTTCTTC
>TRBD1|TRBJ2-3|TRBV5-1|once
CASSLGTDSDTQYF
TGCGCCAGCAGTCTGGGGACAGATTCAGATACGCAGTATTTT
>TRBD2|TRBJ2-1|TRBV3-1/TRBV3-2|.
CASSQGLAGIGSYNEQFF
TGTGCCAGCAGCCAGGGACTAGCGGGAATAGGCTCCTACAATGAGCAGTTCTTC
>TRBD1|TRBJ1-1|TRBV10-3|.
CAISESVRQGMNTEAFF
TGTGCCATCAGTGAGTCGGTAAGACAGGGGATGAACACTGAAGCTTTCTTT
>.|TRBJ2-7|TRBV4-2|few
CASSPAGPAYEQYF
TGTGCCAGCAGTCCCGCAGGTCCCGCCTACGAGCAGTACTTC
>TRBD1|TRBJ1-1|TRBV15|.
CATSFGTGSTEAFF
TGTGCCACCAGTTTCGGGACAGGGTCCACTGAAGCTTTCTTT
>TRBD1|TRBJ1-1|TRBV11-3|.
CASSLDQQGTAFF
TGTGCCAGCAGCTTAGATCAACAGGGGACAGCTTTCTTT
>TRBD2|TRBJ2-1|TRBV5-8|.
CASRSLGTSGGAAYNEQFF
TGTGCCAGCAGAAGCTTGGGTACTAGCGGGGGGGCGGCGTACAATGAGCAGTTCTTC
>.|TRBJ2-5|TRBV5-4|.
CASRGNPTGAQYF
TGTGCCAGCAGGGGGAACCCTACAGGCGCCCAGTACTTC
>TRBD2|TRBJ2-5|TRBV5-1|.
CASSSGLAGGETQYF
TGCGCCAGCAGCTCAGGACTAGCGGGGGGGGAGACCCAGTACTTC
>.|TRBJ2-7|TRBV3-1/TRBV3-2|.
CASSQEGDTYEQYF
TGTGCCAGCAGCCAAGAAGGGGATACCTACGAGCAGTACTTC
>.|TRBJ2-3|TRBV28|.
CASSFLGGSTDTQYF
TGTGCCAGCAGTTTCTTGGGCGGGAGCACAGATACGCAGTATTTT